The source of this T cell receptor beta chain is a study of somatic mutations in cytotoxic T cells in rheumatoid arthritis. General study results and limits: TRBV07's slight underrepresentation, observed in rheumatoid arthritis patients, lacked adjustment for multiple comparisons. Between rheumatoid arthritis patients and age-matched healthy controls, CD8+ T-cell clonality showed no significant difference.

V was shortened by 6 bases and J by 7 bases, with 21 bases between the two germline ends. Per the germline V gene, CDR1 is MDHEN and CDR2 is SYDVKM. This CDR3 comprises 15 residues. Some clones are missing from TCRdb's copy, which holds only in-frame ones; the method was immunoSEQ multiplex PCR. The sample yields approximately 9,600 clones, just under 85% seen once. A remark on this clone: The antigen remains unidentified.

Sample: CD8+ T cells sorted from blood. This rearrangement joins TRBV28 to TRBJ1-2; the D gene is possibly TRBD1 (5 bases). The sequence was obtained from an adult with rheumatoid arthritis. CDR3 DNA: TGTGCCAGCAGCCAAACGGCCGCGGGACGTAGTGGCTACACCTTC. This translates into CASSQTAAGRSGYTF.